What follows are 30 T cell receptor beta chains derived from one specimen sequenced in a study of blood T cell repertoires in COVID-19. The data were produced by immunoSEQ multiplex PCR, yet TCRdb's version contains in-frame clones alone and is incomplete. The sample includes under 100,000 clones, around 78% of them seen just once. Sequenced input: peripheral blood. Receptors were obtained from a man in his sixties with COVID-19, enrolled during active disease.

The CDR3 DNA reads as TGTGCCAGCAGCCCGTGGACTAGCTACGGTACAGATACGCAGTATTTT. This gives the protein CASSPWTSYGTDTQYF. V gene TRBV7-8 combines with J gene TRBJ2-3; 8 nucleotides agree with TRBD2. Germline CDR1 is SGHVS and CDR2 is FQNEAQ. The CDR3 loop spans 16 amino acids. Germline trimming cut 5 bases from V and 3 bases from J; bases unmatched to any gene: 10.

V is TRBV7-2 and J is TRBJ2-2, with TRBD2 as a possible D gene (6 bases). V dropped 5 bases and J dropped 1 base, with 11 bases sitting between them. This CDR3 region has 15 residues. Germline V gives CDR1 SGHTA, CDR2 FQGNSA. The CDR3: CASSGAGRNTGELFF. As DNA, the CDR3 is TGTGCCAGCAGCGGAGCGGGCCGGAACACCGGGGAGCTGTTTTTT.

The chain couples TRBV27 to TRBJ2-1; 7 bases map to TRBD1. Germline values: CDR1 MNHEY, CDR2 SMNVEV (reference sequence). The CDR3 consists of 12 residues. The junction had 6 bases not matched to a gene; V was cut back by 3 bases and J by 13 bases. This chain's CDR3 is CASSFPGGKQFF. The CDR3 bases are TGTGCCAGCAGTTTCCCAGGGGGAAAACAGTTCTTC.

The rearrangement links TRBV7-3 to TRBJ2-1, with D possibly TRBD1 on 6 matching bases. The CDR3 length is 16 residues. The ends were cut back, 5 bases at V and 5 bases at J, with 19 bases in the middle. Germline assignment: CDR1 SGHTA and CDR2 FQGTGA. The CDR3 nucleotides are TGTGCCAGCAGCCGCAGCCGGGACACGATAAACAATGAGCAGTTCTTC. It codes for CASSRSRDTINNEQFF.

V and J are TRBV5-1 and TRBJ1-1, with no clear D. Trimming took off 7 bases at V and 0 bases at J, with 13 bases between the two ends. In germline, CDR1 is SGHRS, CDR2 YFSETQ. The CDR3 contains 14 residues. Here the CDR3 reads CASVLDGVNTEAFF. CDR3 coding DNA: TGCGCCAGCGTACTAGATGGCGTGAACACTGAAGCTTTCTTT.

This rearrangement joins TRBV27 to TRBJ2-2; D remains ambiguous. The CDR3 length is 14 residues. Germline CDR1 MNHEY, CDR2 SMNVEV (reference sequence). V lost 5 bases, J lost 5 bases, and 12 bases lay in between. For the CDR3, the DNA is TGTGCCAGCAGTCTGGTGCAGGCAACCGGGGAGCTGTTTTTT. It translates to CASSLVQATGELFF.

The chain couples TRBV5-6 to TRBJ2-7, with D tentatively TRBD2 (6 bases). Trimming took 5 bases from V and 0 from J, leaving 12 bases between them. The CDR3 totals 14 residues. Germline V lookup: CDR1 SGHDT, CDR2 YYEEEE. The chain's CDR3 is CASSRSGSSYEQYF. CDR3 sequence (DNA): TGTGCCAGCAGTCGCTCCGGGAGCTCCTACGAGCAGTACTTC.

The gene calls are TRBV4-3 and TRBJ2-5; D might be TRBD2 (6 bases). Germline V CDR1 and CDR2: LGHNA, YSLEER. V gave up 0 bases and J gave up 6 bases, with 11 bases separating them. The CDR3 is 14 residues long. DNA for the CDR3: TGCGCCAGCAGCCAAGACGGGGGAGGTCAGACCCAGTACTTC. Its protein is CASSQDGGGQTQYF.

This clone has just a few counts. CDR3 residues: CASSYKRGGAPLHF. CDR3 nucleotide sequence: TGTGCCAGCAGTTATAAGCGGGGCGGGGCACCCCTCCACTTT. This rearrangement joins TRBV6-5 to TRBJ1-6; perhaps TRBD1 as D (5 bases). Germline CDR1 reads MNHEY; CDR2 reads SVGAGI. V lost 3 bases and J lost 11, with 14 bases in between. The CDR3 length is 14 residues.

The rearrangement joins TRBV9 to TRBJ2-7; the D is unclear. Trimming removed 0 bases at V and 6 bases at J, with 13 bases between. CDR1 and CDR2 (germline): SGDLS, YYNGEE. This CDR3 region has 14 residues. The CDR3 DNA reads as TGTGCCAGCAGCGTAGCGGCCGTCTCGGGCGAGCAGTACTTC. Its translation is CASSVAAVSGEQYF.

CDR3 in DNA: TGTGCCTGGAGGTCCAGCTCCTACGAGCAGTACTTC. Protein product: CAWRSSSYEQYF. The chain couples TRBV30 to TRBJ2-7, with D uncertain. The germline CDR1 and CDR2 sequences are GTSNPN and SVGIG (reference sequence). The V and J ends lost 3 bases and 0 bases respectively, with 6 bases between them. The CDR3 has 12 residues.

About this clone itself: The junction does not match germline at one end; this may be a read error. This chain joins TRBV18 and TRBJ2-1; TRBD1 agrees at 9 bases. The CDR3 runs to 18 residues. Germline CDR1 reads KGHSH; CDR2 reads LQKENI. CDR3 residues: CAGSLQGAPLADYNEQFF. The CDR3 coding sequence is TGTGCCGGCTCCCTACAGGGGGCGCCCCTAGCGGACTACAATGAGCAGTTCTTC.

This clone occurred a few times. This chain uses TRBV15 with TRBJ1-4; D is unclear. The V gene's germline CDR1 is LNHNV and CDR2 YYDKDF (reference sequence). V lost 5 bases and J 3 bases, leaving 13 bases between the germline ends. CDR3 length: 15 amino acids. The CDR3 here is CATSGSTNANEKLFF. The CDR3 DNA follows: TGTGCCACCAGCGGGTCGACAAACGCTAATGAAAAACTGTTTTTT. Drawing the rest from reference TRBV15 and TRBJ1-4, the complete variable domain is DAMVIQNPRYQVTQFGKPVTLSCSQTLNHNVMYWYQQKSSQAPKLLFHYYDKDFNNEADTPDNFQSRRPNTSFCFLDIRSPGLGDTAMYLCATSGSTNANEKLFFGSGTQLSVL.

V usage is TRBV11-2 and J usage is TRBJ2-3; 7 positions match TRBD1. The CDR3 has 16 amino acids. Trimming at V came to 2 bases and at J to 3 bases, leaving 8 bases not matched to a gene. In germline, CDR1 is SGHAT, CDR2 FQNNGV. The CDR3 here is CASSLPRGPGTDTQYF. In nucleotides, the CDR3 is TGTGCCAGCAGCTTACCAAGGGGGCCGGGAACAGATACGCAGTATTTT.

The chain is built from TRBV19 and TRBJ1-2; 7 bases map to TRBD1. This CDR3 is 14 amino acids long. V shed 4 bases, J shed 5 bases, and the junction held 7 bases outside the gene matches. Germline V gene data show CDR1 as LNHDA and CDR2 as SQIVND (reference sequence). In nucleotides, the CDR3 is TGTGCCAGTAGTACACCGGGACAGCTATATGGCTACACCTTC. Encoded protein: CASSTPGQLYGYTF.

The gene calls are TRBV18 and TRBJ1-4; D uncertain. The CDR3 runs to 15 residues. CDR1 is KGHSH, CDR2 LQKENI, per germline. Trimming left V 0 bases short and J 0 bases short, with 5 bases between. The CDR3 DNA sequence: TGTGCCAGCTCACCACCACTCCCAACTAATGAAAAACTGTTTTTT. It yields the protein CASSPPLPTNEKLFF.

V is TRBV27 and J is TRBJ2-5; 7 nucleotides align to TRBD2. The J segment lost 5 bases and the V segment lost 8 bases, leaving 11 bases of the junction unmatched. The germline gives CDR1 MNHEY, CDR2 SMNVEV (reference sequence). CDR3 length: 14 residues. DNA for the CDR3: TGTGCCAGCGGGAAGTGGGGGGAGGGGGAGACCCAGTACTTC. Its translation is CASGKWGEGETQYF.

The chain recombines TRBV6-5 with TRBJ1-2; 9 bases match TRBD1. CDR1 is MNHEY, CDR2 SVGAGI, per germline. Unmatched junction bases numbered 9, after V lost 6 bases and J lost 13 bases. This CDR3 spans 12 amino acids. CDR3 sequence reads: CASRPGQGRLTF. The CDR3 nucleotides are TGTGCCAGCAGGCCGGGACAGGGTCGTCTCACCTTC.

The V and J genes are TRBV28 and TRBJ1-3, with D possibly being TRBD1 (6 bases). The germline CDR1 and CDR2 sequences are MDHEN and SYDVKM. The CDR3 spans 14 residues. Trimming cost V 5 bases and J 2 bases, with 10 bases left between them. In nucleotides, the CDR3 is TGTGCCAGCAGTCAGGGGAGGGCTGGAAACACCATATATTTT. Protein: CASSQGRAGNTIYF.

In DNA, the CDR3 is TGTGCCAGCAGGCCTTTGGGGCGAAACAATGAGCAGTTCTTC. Translation gives CASRPLGRNNEQFF. The chain has TRBV7-6 and TRBJ2-1; D is possibly TRBD1 (5 bases). The CDR3 runs 14 residues. The germline V gene encodes CDR1 SGHVS and CDR2 FNYEAQ. The V end was cut by 6 bases, the J end by 5 bases, with 14 bases between.

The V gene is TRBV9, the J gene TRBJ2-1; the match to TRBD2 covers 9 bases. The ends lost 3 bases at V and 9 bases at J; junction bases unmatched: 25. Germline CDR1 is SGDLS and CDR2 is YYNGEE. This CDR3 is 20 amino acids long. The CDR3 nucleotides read TGTGCCAGCAGCGAGGGAAAGTCGGCTAGCGGGACGCCAAAAGGAGGTGAGCAGTTCTTC. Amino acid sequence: CASSEGKSASGTPKGGEQFF.

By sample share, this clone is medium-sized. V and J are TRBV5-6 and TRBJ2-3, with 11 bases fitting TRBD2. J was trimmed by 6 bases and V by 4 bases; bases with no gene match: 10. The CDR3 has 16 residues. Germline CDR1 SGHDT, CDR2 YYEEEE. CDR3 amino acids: CASSPIAGGHWDTQYF. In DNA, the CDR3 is TGTGCCAGCAGCCCAATAGCGGGGGGGCACTGGGATACGCAGTATTTT.

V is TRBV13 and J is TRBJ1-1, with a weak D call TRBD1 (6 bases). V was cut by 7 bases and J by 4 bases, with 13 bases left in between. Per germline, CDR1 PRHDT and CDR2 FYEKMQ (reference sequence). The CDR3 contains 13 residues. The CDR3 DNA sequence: TGTGCCAGCACCCCAGGGGTCGCCACTGAAGCTTTCTTT. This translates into CASTPGVATEAFF. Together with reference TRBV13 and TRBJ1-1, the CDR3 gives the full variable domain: AAGVIQSPRHLIKEKRETATLKCYPIPRHDTVYWYQQGPGQDPQFLISFYEKMQSDKGSIPDRFSAQQFSDYHSELNMSSLELGDSALYFCASTPGVATEAFFGQGTRLTVV.

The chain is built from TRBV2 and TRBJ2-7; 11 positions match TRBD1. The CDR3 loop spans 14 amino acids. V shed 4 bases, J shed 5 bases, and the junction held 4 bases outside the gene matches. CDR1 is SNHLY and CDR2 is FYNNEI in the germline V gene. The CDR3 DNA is TGTGCCAGCAGTGTCGGACAGGGGGCCGACGAGCAGTACTTC. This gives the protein CASSVGQGADEQYF.

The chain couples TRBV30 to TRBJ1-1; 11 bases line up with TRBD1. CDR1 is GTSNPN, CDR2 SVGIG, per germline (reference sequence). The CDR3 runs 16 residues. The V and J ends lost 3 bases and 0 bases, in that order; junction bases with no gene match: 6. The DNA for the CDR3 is TGTGCCTGGAGAATGGACAGGGGGCAGATGAACACTGAAGCTTTCTTT. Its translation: CAWRMDRGQMNTEAFF.

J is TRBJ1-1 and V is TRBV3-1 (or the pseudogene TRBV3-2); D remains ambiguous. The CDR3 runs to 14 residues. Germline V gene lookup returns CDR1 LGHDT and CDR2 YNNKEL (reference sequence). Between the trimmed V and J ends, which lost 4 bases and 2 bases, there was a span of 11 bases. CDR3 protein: CASSLSDTNTEAFF. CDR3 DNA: TGTGCCAGCAGCCTAAGTGACACCAACACTGAAGCTTTCTTT.

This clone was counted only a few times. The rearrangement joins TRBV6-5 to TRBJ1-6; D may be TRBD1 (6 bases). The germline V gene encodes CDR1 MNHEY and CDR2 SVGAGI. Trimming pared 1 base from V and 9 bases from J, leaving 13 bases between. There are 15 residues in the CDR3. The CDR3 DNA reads TGTGCCAGCAGTTACTATGCAGGGGAGAGTTCACCCCTCCACTTT. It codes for CASSYYAGESSPLHF.

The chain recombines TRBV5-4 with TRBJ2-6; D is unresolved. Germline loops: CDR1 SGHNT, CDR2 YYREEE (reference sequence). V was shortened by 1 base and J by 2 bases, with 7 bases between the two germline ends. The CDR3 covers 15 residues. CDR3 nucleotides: TGTGCCAGCAGCTTGCCGGAGCCTGGGGCCAACGTCCTGACTTTC. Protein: CASSLPEPGANVLTF.

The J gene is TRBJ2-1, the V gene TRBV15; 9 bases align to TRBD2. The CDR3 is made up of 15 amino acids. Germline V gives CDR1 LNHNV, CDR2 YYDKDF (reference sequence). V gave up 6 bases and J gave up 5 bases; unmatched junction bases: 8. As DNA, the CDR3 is TGTGCCACCAGTTTACCGGGACTAGCCCACAATGAGCAGTTCTTC. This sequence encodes CATSLPGLAHNEQFF.

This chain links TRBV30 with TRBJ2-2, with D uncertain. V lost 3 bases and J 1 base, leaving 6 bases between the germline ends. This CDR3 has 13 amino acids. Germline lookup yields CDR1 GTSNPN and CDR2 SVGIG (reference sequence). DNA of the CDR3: TGTGCCTGGAGAACCAGGAACACCGGGGAGCTGTTTTTT. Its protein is CAWRTRNTGELFF.